This is a list of T cell receptor beta chains from one sample in a study of read filtering for tumor transcriptome and immune sequencing. TCRdb re-derived calls from the reads in MiXCR, one entry per CDR3 protein. There are over 45,000 distinct CDR3 sequences in the sample; 20% to 25% occur only once, and roughly a sixth lies in the top ten. Sequencing was performed on a population of CD138-negative cells sorted from bone marrow. The receptors here all came from a donor at least 40 years old with multiple myeloma. Both conserved end residues are trimmed from each CDR3. The D gene is left open where the match is weak. Clone sizes are given selectively: once, few, many, or a class where the clone is expanded.

>NA|NA|TRBV5-1|TRBJ2-7
ASSSRQEDEQY
>TRBD2|many|TRBV24-1|TRBJ2-2
ATSDPSGGENTGELF
>NA|many|TRBV14|TRBJ2-2
ASSPRDIDTGELF
>TRBD1|NA|TRBV6-1|TRBJ1-2
ASSTGTANYGYT
>TRBD1|NA|TRBV5-1|TRBJ2-5
ASSPGGTGEETQY
>NA|many|TRBV7-9|TRBJ2-2
ASSVRDTGELF
>NA|many|TRBV20-1|TRBJ2-7
SARGAPGYEQY
>TRBD1|NA|TRBV5-1|TRBJ2-7
ASSLDRGRHEQY
>NA|few|TRBV20-1|TRBJ2-5
SALFTTQETQY
>TRBD2|many|TRBV19|TRBJ2-1
ASSIGRSGGFTSGRPDTHNEQF
>TRBD2|many|TRBV23-1|TRBJ2-1
ASSPPGLARIGQF
>TRBD2|many|TRBV3-1|TRBJ2-2
ASSPTSGRGTGELF
>TRBD1|many|TRBV6-6|TRBJ1-1
ASSFPSGTGDTEAF
>NA|many|TRBV5-5|TRBJ1-4
ASSQGHSTNEKLF
>NA|many|TRBV29-1|TRBJ2-3
SAPGLSTDTQY
>NA|many|TRBV28|TRBJ2-2
ASSFGDSRAGELF
>NA|NA|TRBV20-1|TRBJ2-1
SARSTGGGFFGREGSYNEQF
>NA|many|TRBV5-1|TRBJ2-5
ASSRGGGEETQY
>NA|NA|TRBV11-3|TRBJ2-3
ASSQAGSRGDTQY
>TRBD1|NA|TRBV12-3/TRBV12-4|TRBJ1-4
ASSGSGGQPKKLF
>NA|NA|TRBV3-1|TRBJ1-5
ASSQGGTPNQPQH
>TRBD1|many|TRBV6-6|TRBJ1-1
ASSYSGQGNTEAF
>NA|many|TRBV3-1|TRBJ1-1
ASSIQGASIEAF
>NA|few|TRBV4-1|TRBJ1-2
ASSPYVPRKTNYGYT
>TRBD1|many|TRBV10-3|TRBJ2-3
AISDGTAHTDTQY
>NA|medium-sized|TRBV10-3|TRBJ2-1
AISESGETYNEQF
>TRBD1|many|TRBV24-1|TRBJ2-5
ATSDTGTGDQETQY
>TRBD2|many|TRBV28|TRBJ2-1
ASSLTGLAGVFEQF
>NA|many|TRBV2|TRBJ2-3
ASRAGRRDTQY
>NA|many|TRBV12-3/TRBV12-4|TRBJ2-3
ASSFDGRLTDTQY
>NA|many|TRBV28|TRBJ1-1
ASSLIRGNTEAF
>NA|few|TRBV3-1|TRBJ2-4
ASSQTPPTMY
>NA|many|TRBV7-2|TRBJ2-1
ASSLVAGASYNEQF
>NA|many|TRBV19|TRBJ2-6
ASSIDSGYSGANVLT
>NA|many|TRBV28|TRBJ2-1
ASSPGPYYNEQF
>NA|many|TRBV7-8|TRBJ2-7
ASSQRSGHRAYEQY
>TRBD1|many|TRBV20-1|TRBJ2-3
SARSPGTGSTDTQY
>NA|many|TRBV28|TRBJ1-6
ASSLAGSSYNSPLH
>TRBD2|many|TRBV20-1|TRBJ2-1
SARGTSGGVYNEQF
>TRBD2|many|TRBV7-2|TRBJ2-1
ASSLITGGYNEQF
>TRBD2|NA|TRBV7-7|TRBJ2-2
ASSRTGGTGELF
>NA|many|TRBV11-1|TRBJ2-2
ASSLSAGTGELF